These T cell receptor beta chains were read from a single sample in a study of blood T cell repertoires in COVID-19. Sequenced by immunoSEQ multiplex PCR; TCRdb stores in-frame clones only, minus some. The sample contains some 110,000 clones, roughly 80% of which appear only once. The specimen was peripheral blood. The source of these receptors is a man between 60 and 75 years old with acute or convalescent COVID-19. The conserved cysteine and the conserved F or W are not part of the CDR3 here.

v_gene,j_gene,CDR3aa
TRBV19,TRBJ2-5,ASSNRDRETTQY
TRBV7-2,TRBJ1-1,ASSSTMNTEAF
TRBV13,TRBJ2-7,ASSRTKQGPGEQY
TRBV5-1,TRBJ2-7,ASSLRQLNYEQY
TRBV6-4,TRBJ2-7,ANIAYEQY
TRBV6-5,TRBJ2-7,ASSYKRGTSYEQY
TRBV18,TRBJ2-1,ASSPPAGRALNEQF
TRBV4-1,TRBJ2-4,ASSQGDRVENIQY
TRBV7-8,TRBJ2-2,ASSSGSTGELF
TRBV7-3,TRBJ1-6,ASSLIVNSPLH
TRBV6-1,TRBJ1-2,ASSELKGAGGYT
TRBV7-2,TRBJ1-6,ASSLVRGYNSPLH
TRBV11-3,TRBJ2-7,ASKNRDRGSYEQY
TRBV4-3,TRBJ1-4,ASSFAAGTNEKLF
TRBV2,TRBJ2-5,ASSERETQY
TRBV4-3,TRBJ2-1,ASSQAREGAYEQF
TRBV7-9,TRBJ2-7,ASSSDRGLYEQY
TRBV28,TRBJ1-1,ASSFPSEAF
TRBV5-1,TRBJ1-6,ASSLSGRSPLH